These 21 T cell receptor beta chains were all obtained from the same sample, sequenced in a study of CD8 T cells in Susac syndrome. Reverse transcription of 0.5 to 1 ug RNA was carried out with random hexamers. TCRdb ran MiXCR on the immunoSEQ multiplex PCR reads and lists one entry per CDR3 protein. Counted here are some 200,000 distinct CDR3 sequences, over 90% occurring once; the ten biggest clones make up 0.093%. Sequenced sample: CD4+ T cells from PBMCs. Receptors were obtained from a human donor with multiple sclerosis.

V and J are TRBV12-3 or TRBV12-4 and TRBJ2-5; unclear D gene. The CDR3 contains 12 residues. V dropped 6 bases and J dropped 3 bases, with 8 bases sitting between them. The CDR3 reads CASSLMKETQYF. CDR3 sequence (DNA): TGTGCCAGCAGCCTTATGAAAGAGACCCAGTACTTC.

This chain joins TRBV9 and TRBJ2-1, with 11 bases that match TRBD2. Germline CDR1 reads SGDLS; CDR2 reads YYNGEE. There are 17 residues in the CDR3. The J segment lost 3 bases and the V segment lost 0 bases, leaving 5 bases of the junction unmatched. CDR3 region: CASSVALTSGSYNEQFF. The CDR3 DNA follows: TGTGCCAGCAGCGTAGCCCTTACTAGCGGGAGCTACAATGAGCAGTTCTTC.

This chain's CDR3 is CASSARDTRSSPLHF. The DNA for the CDR3 is TGTGCCAGCAGCGCCCGGGACACCCGGAGCTCACCCCTCCACTTT. The chain recombines TRBV14 with TRBJ1-6; D is possibly TRBD1 (6 bases). CDR1 SGHDN and CDR2 FVKESK come from the germline V gene. Trimming removed 5 bases at V and 10 bases at J, with 18 bases between. The CDR3 has 15 amino acids.

In its sample, this clonotype was seen once. The chain uses TRBV20-1 and TRBJ2-3, with D possibly matching TRBD2 (6 bases). Germline loops: CDR1 DFQATT, CDR2 SNEGSKA (reference sequence). V was cut by 6 bases and J by 2 bases, with 12 bases left in between. The CDR3 sequence is 13 residues long. This CDR3 reads CSARDSSTDTQYF. CDR3 nucleotide sequence: TGCAGTGCGCGGGACTCCTCCACAGATACGCAGTATTTT.

V gene TRBV7-8 combines with J gene TRBJ2-5; TRBD1 agrees at 8 bases. The germline gives CDR1 SGHVS, CDR2 FQNEAQ. This CDR3 has 15 residues. V lost 5 bases and J lost 5; bases outside the gene matches: 10. The CDR3 nucleotides are TGTGCCAGCAGCAAACAGGGGGGTAGGACCGAGACCCAGTACTTC. Protein sequence: CASSKQGGRTETQYF.

This chain links TRBV29-1 with TRBJ2-7, with a possible D match to TRBD2 (5 bases). The CDR3 has 11 residues. Germline loops: CDR1 SQVTM, CDR2 ANQGSEA. Trimming removed 3 bases from V and 4 bases from J, with 7 bases in between. The CDR3 loop reads CSVDEGYEQYF. CDR3 DNA: TGCAGCGTTGATGAGGGTTACGAGCAGTACTTC.

The chain joins TRBV3-1 to TRBJ1-5; 10 nucleotides match TRBD1. V lost 11 bases and J lost 5; bases outside the gene matches: 6. This CDR3 spans 13 amino acids. Germline CDR1 and CDR2: LGHDT and YNNKEL (reference sequence). The CDR3: CASGQGIDQPQHF. CDR3 nucleotides: TGTGCCTCGGGACAGGGGATCGATCAGCCCCAGCATTTT.

The rearrangement uses TRBV5-4 and TRBJ2-3; 7 positions agree with TRBD1. With 1 base clipped from V and 3 bases from J, the junction kept 5 bases outside the gene matches. In germline, CDR1 is SGHNT, CDR2 YYREEE (reference sequence). The CDR3 extends over 15 amino acids. In DNA, the CDR3 is TGTGCCAGCAGCTTGTTCGACAGGGATACAGATACGCAGTATTTT. Its translation is CASSLFDRDTDTQYF.

The chain is built from TRBV30 and TRBJ1-2, with D tentatively TRBD1 (5 bases). CDR1 and CDR2 from the germline V gene are GTSNPN and SVGIG (reference sequence). The CDR3 loop spans 12 amino acids. Trimming shortened V by 2 bases and J by 8 bases, and 12 bases separated the two germline ends. The CDR3 DNA reads TGTGCCTGGAGTCCCTGGGGCGGGGGCTACACCTTC. This translates into CAWSPWGGGYTF.

The chain has TRBV7-6 and TRBJ1-6, with 7 bases lining up with TRBD1. Germline loops: CDR1 SGHVS, CDR2 FNYEAQ. The CDR3 is 14 amino acids. V gave up 5 bases and J gave up 7 bases; unmatched junction bases: 5. This CDR3 reads CASSPSTGNSPLHF. In DNA form, the CDR3 reads TGTGCCAGCAGCCCCTCGACAGGGAATTCACCCCTCCACTTT.

The gene calls are TRBV20-1 and TRBJ2-5; the match to TRBD1 covers 12 bases. V lost 4 bases, J lost 5 bases, and 8 bases stayed unmatched. Germline V CDR1 and CDR2: DFQATT, SNEGSKA (reference sequence). The CDR3 length is 15 residues. The CDR3 DNA reads as TGCAGTGCTATCCCGGGACAGGGGGCTTCGGAGACCCAGTACTTC. Encoded protein: CSAIPGQGASETQYF.

The J gene is TRBJ2-1, the V gene TRBV3-1; 11 bases map to TRBD2. The V segment lost 5 bases and the J segment 7 bases; nucleotides outside the gene matches: 7. Per germline, CDR1 LGHDT and CDR2 YNNKEL (reference sequence). The CDR3 has 15 amino acids. The CDR3 protein is CASSEISGGVNEQFF. The DNA of the CDR3 is TGTGCCAGCAGCGAGATTAGCGGGGGGGTAAATGAGCAGTTCTTC.

J is TRBJ2-2 and V is TRBV12-3 or TRBV12-4; D remains ambiguous. This CDR3 spans 13 amino acids. V was pared by 3 bases and J by 6 bases, with 8 bases between. The CDR3 sequence is CASSFPVAGELFF. The DNA of the CDR3 is TGTGCCAGCAGTTTCCCAGTGGCCGGGGAGCTGTTTTTT.

This clonotype is a singleton in its sample. The chain recombines TRBV29-1 with TRBJ2-7; 8 positions match TRBD1. Germline CDR1 and CDR2: SQVTM and ANQGSEA. The CDR3 spans 13 residues. The V segment lost 4 bases and the J segment 4 bases; nucleotides outside the gene matches: 6. CDR3 in amino acids: CSVARDRRYEQYF. In DNA, the CDR3 is TGCAGCGTTGCCCGGGACAGGAGGTACGAGCAGTACTTC.

The J gene is TRBJ2-5, the V gene TRBV30; D is perhaps TRBD1 or TRBD2 (5 bases each). CDR1 is GTSNPN and CDR2 is SVGIG in the germline V gene (reference sequence). V dropped 0 bases and J dropped 5 bases, with 16 bases sitting between them. CDR3 length equals 15 residues. CDR3 nucleotide sequence: TGTGCCTGGAGTGTAACGCCTCCGGGGCGTGAGACCCAGTACTTC. Translation: CAWSVTPPGRETQYF.

V usage is TRBV30 and J usage is TRBJ1-1; D not certain. Trimming left V 8 bases short and J 1 base short, with 11 bases between. Germline V CDR1 and CDR2: GTSNPN, SVGIG (reference sequence). There are 12 residues in the CDR3. CDR3 DNA: TGTGCCCTCGGAGGACGGAACACTGAAGCTTTCTTT. This translates into CALGGRNTEAFF.

The gene calls are TRBV29-1 and TRBJ1-2; D is ambiguous. The CDR3 extends over 15 amino acids. Germline V lookup: CDR1 SQVTM, CDR2 ANQGSEA. Trimming took 0 bases from V and 8 from J, leaving 19 bases between them. The CDR3 here is CSVEDIDASLTGYTF. The CDR3 DNA reads TGCAGCGTTGAAGACATCGACGCTAGTCTTACGGGCTACACCTTC.

The chain links TRBV6-5 to TRBJ2-7; D gene unclear. The CDR3 extends over 14 amino acids. Between the trimmed V and J ends, which lost 0 bases and 9 bases, there was a span of 15 bases. CDR1 and CDR2 (germline): MNHEY, SVGAGI. CDR3 loop: CASSYSKAPTGQYF. The DNA for the CDR3 is TGTGCCAGCAGTTACTCGAAGGCCCCTACGGGGCAGTACTTC.

The CDR3 loop is CASSNQQVFSGANVLTF. For the CDR3, the DNA is TGTGCCAGCAGCAATCAACAGGTATTCTCTGGGGCCAACGTCCTGACTTTC. V gene TRBV6-1 combines with J gene TRBJ2-6, with D perhaps matching TRBD1 (5 bases). V lost 6 bases and J lost 0, with 15 bases in between. Germline V gene data show CDR1 as MNHNS and CDR2 as SASEGT. This CDR3 contains 17 residues.

This sequence joins TRBV11-2 and TRBJ2-7; D unclear. Germline assignment: CDR1 SGHAT and CDR2 FQNNGV. V was pared by 3 bases and J by 5 bases, with 11 bases between. The CDR3 is made up of 13 amino acids. CDR3 nucleotide sequence: TGTGCCAGCAGCTTCGCTTTGGGTCACGAGCAGTACTTC. It translates to CASSFALGHEQYF.

The rearrangement uses TRBV15 and TRBJ1-5; 10 positions agree with TRBD1. The CDR3 is 15 residues long. Trimming cost V 4 bases and J 7 bases; bases outside gene matches: 7. In germline, CDR1 is LNHNV, CDR2 YYDKDF (reference sequence). CDR3 region: CATSKGQGPLQPQHF. The CDR3 nucleotides read TGTGCCACCAGCAAGGGACAGGGGCCGTTACAGCCCCAGCATTTT.